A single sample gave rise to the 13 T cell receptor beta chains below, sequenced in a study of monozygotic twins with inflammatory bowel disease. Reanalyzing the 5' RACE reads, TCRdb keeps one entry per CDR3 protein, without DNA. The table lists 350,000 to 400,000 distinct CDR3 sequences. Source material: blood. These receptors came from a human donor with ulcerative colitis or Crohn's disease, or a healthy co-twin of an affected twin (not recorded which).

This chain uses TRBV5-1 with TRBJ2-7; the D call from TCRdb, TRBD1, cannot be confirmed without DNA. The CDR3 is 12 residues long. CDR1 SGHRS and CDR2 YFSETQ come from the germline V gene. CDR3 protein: CASSLGQVEQYF.

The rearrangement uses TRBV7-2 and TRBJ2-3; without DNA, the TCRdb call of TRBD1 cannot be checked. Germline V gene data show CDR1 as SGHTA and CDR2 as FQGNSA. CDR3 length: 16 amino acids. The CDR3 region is CASSLEDRAITDTQYF.

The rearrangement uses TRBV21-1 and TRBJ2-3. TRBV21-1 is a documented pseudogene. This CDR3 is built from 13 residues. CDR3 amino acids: CASNNGDTDTQYF.

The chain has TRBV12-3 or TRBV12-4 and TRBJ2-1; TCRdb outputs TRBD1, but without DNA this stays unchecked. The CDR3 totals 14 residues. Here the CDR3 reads CASSPLGGLNEQFF.

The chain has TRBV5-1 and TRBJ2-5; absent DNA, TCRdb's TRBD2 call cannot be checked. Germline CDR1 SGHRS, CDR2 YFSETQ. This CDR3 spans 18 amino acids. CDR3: CASRIRLAGAGFQETQYF.

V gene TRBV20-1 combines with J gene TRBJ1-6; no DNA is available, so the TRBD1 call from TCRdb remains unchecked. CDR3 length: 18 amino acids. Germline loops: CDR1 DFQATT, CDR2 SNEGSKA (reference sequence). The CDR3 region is CSARDLKGKYVTNSPLHF.

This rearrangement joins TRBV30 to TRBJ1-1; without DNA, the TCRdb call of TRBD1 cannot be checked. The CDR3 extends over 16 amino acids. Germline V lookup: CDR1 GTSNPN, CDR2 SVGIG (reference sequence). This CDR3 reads CACQTTTGAVGTEAFF.

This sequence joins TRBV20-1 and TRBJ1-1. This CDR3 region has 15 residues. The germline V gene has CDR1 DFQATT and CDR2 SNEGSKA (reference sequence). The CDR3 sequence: CSAPRALFVNTEAFF.

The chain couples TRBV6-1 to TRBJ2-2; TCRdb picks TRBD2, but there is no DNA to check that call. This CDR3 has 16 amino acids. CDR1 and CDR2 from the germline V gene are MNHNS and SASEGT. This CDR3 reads CASSGRTSGDTGELFF.

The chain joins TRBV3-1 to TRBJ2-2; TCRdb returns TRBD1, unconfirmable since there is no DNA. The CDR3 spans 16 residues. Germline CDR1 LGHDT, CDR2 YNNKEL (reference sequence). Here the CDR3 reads CASSPTRRGAFGELFF. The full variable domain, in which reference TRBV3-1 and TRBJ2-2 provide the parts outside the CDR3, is DTAVSQTPKYLVTQMGNDKSIKCEQNLGHDTMYWYKQDSKKFLKIMFSYNNKELIINETVPNRFSPKSPDKAHLNLHINSLELGDSAVYFCASSPTRRGAFGELFFGEGSRLTVL.

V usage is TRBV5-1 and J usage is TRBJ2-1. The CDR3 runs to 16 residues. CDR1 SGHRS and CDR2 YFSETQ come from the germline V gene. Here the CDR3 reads CASSLGVAGSYNEQFF.

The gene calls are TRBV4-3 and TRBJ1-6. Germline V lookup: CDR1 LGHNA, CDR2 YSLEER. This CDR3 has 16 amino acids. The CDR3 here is CASSQHRGSYNSPLHF.

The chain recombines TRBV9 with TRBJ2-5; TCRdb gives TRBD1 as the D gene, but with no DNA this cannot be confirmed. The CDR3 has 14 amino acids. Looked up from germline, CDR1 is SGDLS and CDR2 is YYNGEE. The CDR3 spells CASSVEGLQETQYF.